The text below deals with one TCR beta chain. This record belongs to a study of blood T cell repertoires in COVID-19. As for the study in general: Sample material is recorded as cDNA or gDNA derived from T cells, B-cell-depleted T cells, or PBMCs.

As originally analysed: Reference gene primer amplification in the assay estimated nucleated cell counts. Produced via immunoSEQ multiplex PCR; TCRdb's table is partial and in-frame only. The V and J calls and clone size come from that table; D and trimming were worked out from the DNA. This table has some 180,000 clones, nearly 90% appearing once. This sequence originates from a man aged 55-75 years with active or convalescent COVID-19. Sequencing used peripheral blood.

CDR3 DNA sequence: TGTGCCAGCAGAAGGACAGGGGGGTACCAAGAGACCCAGTACTTC. Translating it yields CASRRTGGYQETQYF. The chain combines TRBV27 with TRBJ2-5; TRBD1 aligns across 10 bases. The CDR3 contains 15 residues. V gave up 6 bases and J gave up 0 bases; unmatched junction bases: 4. Germline CDR1 reads MNHEY; CDR2 reads SMNVEV (reference sequence).